These 23 T cell receptor beta chains were sequenced from one sample in a study of T cells in Graves' hyperthyroidism and ophthalmopathy. There were TCR beta CDR3 regions amplified from RNA transcripts. With the HTBI primer set, the TCR CDR3 went through a first round of RT-PCR. One entry per CDR3 protein, called by TCRdb with MiXCR from the multiplex PCR reads. The table has roughly 600,000 distinct CDR3 sequences, approximately 14% seen once. The source material was blood. The source is a woman aged 45-65 years with Graves' ophthalmopathy.

In this sample, this clonotype turned up a few times. A junction end diverges from the germline sequence, so it may reflect a read error. The CDR3 nucleotides are TGTGCCAGCAGTTCACTAGTTTCCTACGAGCGGTACTTC. Translating it yields CASSSLVSYERYF. The rearrangement uses TRBV28 and TRBJ2-7; tentative D call: TRBD2 (5 bases). Germline V gene lookup returns CDR1 MDHEN and CDR2 SYDVKM. The CDR3 loop spans 13 amino acids.

In this sample, this clonotype turned up a few times. The CDR3 region has the DNA TGTGCCACCAGTGATCCAGGGACCACAGATACGCAGTATTTT. Its protein product is CATSDPGTTDTQYF. The chain recombines TRBV24-1 with TRBJ2-3; D may match TRBD1 or TRBD2 (5 bases each). The CDR3 loop spans 14 amino acids. Trimming cost V 3 bases and J 2 bases, with 8 bases left between them. Germline CDR1 is KGHDR and CDR2 is SFDVKD.

A few counts support this clonotype. The CDR3 DNA reads as TGTGCCAGTAGTAACCGGGACGGCAAACAGCTAGCCAAAAACATTCAGTACTTC. It encodes CASSNRDGKQLAKNIQYF. V usage is TRBV19 and J usage is TRBJ2-4; either TRBD1 or TRBD2 may supply D (5 bases each). CDR1 and CDR2 (germline): LNHDA, SQIVND (reference sequence). CDR3 length equals 18 residues. V gave up 4 bases and J gave up 0 bases, with 19 bases separating them.

This clonotype was picked up many times. The rearrangement uses TRBV7-2 and TRBJ2-4; D remains unclear. Germline-derived CDR1 and CDR2 are SGHTA and FQGNSA. The CDR3 extends over 15 amino acids. V was trimmed by 1 base and J by 0 bases, leaving 7 bases between them. The CDR3 DNA sequence: TGTGCCAGCAGCTTAGACGTGCAAGCCAAAAACATTCAGTACTTC. Its protein product is CASSLDVQAKNIQYF.

This clonotype was counted between two and nine times. The chain is built from TRBV10-3 and TRBJ2-1; 9 positions agree with TRBD2. The V and J ends lost 5 bases and 10 bases, in that order; junction bases with no gene match: 3. Germline CDR1 reads ENHRY; CDR2 reads SYGVKD. This CDR3 is built from 12 residues. The DNA for the CDR3 is TGTGCCATCAGTTATAGCGGGAGCGAGCAGTTCTTC. It codes for CAISYSGSEQFF.

The table lists this clonotype with a few counts. This chain uses TRBV4-1 with TRBJ1-5; no firm D call. The V gene's germline CDR1 is MGHRA and CDR2 YSYEKL. Deletions cut 1 base from V and 6 bases from J, with 16 bases between. This CDR3 region has 16 residues. Here the CDR3 DNA reads TGCGCCAGCAGCCAAGGGCAGACTGCAATCAGTCAGCCCCAGCATTTT. It translates to CASSQGQTAISQPQHF.

This clonotype was detected only a few times. The chain carries TRBV4-3 and TRBJ2-1; 8 bases line up with TRBD2. V was clipped by 2 bases and J by 5 bases; unmatched bases: 5. Germline V gene data show CDR1 as LGHNA and CDR2 as YSLEER. The CDR3 length is 15 residues. Here the CDR3 DNA reads TGCGCCAGCAGCCAATCCGGGACTAGGGACAATGAGCAGTTCTTC. Translating it yields CASSQSGTRDNEQFF.

This clonotype was found a few times. A much larger clone sits a single nucleotide away, making a read error possible. The chain uses TRBV13 and TRBJ2-7; D might be TRBD2 (5 bases). Germline values: CDR1 PRHDT, CDR2 FYEKMQ (reference sequence). This CDR3 has 12 residues. V was cut by 8 bases and J by 2 bases, with 10 bases left in between. The CDR3 DNA follows: TGTGCCAGCGGCACTAGAACCTACGAGCAGTACTTC. Its translation is CASGTRTYEQYF.

This clonotype was observed a handful of times. The rearrangement links TRBV19 to TRBJ2-1; D perhaps matches TRBD1 (6 bases). This CDR3 has 15 amino acids. V was clipped by 1 base and J by 8 bases, with 15 bases between them. CDR1 and CDR2 (germline): LNHDA, SQIVND (reference sequence). Here the CDR3 DNA reads TGTGCCAGTAGTATAGGGGGGACACTTAGGTATGAGCAGTTCTTC. This translates into CASSIGGTLRYEQFF.

This clonotype was detected ten times or more. The chain links TRBV30 to TRBJ2-1; no clear D. V was pared by 4 bases and J by 3 bases, with 7 bases between. The CDR3 is 12 amino acids. Germline V gene data show CDR1 as GTSNPN and CDR2 as SVGIG (reference sequence). The CDR3 loop is CAWIRSYNEQFF. The DNA of the CDR3 is TGTGCCTGGATACGTAGCTACAATGAGCAGTTCTTC.

The genes are TRBV6-1 and TRBJ2-1; weak D call: TRBD2 (6 bases). Trimming took off 4 bases at V and 3 bases at J, with 19 bases between the two ends. The CDR3 sequence is 17 residues long. Germline loops: CDR1 MNHNS, CDR2 SASEGT. The CDR3 DNA follows: TGTGCCAGCAGTGGACGGGAGTTTGTTCGAATCTACAATGAGCAGTTCTTC. This encodes CASSGREFVRIYNEQFF.

This chain joins TRBV10-3 and TRBJ2-5; 7 positions agree with TRBD2. Germline loops: CDR1 ENHRY, CDR2 SYGVKD. V shed 8 bases and J 1 base; nucleotides not matched to a gene: 13. The CDR3 runs 16 residues. The CDR3 nucleotides are TGTGCCATCGGGACGGCGGGGGACTTCATCCAAGAGACCCAGTACTTC. Translation gives CAIGTAGDFIQETQYF.

The sample holds a few counts of this clonotype. The genes are TRBV3-1 and TRBJ2-1, with 14 positions matching TRBD2. V trimming: 2 bases; J trimming: 4 bases; junction bases outside the gene matches: 7. This CDR3 spans 18 amino acids. In germline, CDR1 is LGHDT, CDR2 YNNKEL (reference sequence). CDR3 in amino acids: CASSQKRLAGGWYNEQFF. CDR3 sequence (DNA): TGTGCCAGCAGCCAAAAAAGACTAGCGGGAGGGTGGTACAATGAGCAGTTCTTC.

In the case of this clonotype: A clone one base away is much larger, so this may be a read error. This rearrangement joins TRBV20-1 to TRBJ2-3; TRBD2 is a possible D gene (6 bases). CDR1 and CDR2 (germline): DFQATT, SNEGSKA (reference sequence). The CDR3 extends over 13 amino acids. DNA of the CDR3: TGCAGTGCTAGTGGGACTTACACAGATACGCGGTATTTT. It yields the protein CSASGTYTDTRYF.

There are a few counts of this clonotype. The V call is TRBV30, the J call TRBJ2-2; D call uncertain. The V end was cut by 3 bases, the J end by 5 bases, with 10 bases between. This CDR3 contains 13 residues. CDR1 is GTSNPN, CDR2 SVGIG, per germline (reference sequence). For the CDR3, the DNA is TGTGCCTGGAGCCGAACACCGACCGGGGAGCTGTTTTTT. This translates into CAWSRTPTGELFF.

V is TRBV15 and J is TRBJ1-6; D may be TRBD1 (6 bases). The CDR3 runs to 15 residues. Germline V gives CDR1 LNHNV, CDR2 YYDKDF (reference sequence). The V gene lost 1 base and the J gene lost 10 bases, with 14 bases spanning the gap. The CDR3 is CATSRVSGEGSPLHF. The CDR3 nucleotides are TGTGCCACCAGCAGAGTGTCAGGGGAGGGCTCACCCCTCCACTTT.

This clonotype came up a few times. This chain connects TRBV6-1 to TRBJ2-7; tentative D call: TRBD1 (5 bases). Trimming cost V 5 bases and J 3 bases, with 14 bases left between them. Germline CDR1 MNHNS, CDR2 SASEGT. The CDR3 is 14 amino acids. This CDR3 is CASSQIQVGYEQYF. CDR3 DNA sequence: TGTGCCAGCAGTCAGATACAGGTCGGCTACGAGCAGTACTTC.

The sample holds many counts of this clonotype. This CDR3 reads CASSPEGTGRFRETQYF. The CDR3 nucleotides are TGTGCCAGCTCACCGGAGGGGACAGGGCGCTTCAGGGAGACCCAGTACTTC. V gene TRBV18 combines with J gene TRBJ2-5; 9 nucleotides match TRBD1. Germline V gene sequence: CDR1 KGHSH, CDR2 LQKENI. Trimming removed 3 bases from V and 5 bases from J; junction bases left unmatched: 13. The CDR3 is 17 amino acids.

In this sample, this clonotype turned up many times. The V gene is TRBV6-1, the J gene TRBJ2-7; 12 bases agree with TRBD1. Per the germline V gene, CDR1 is MNHNS and CDR2 is SASEGT. This CDR3 has 18 amino acids. Trimming took 5 bases from V and 3 from J; bases not matched to a gene: 14. This CDR3 reads CASSSHSPGTGGDYEQYF. CDR3 DNA: TGTGCCAGCAGTTCGCATAGTCCCGGGACAGGGGGCGACTACGAGCAGTACTTC.

The chain carries TRBV11-2 and TRBJ2-3; D remains unclear. CDR3 length equals 16 residues. With 1 base removed from V and 0 bases from J, the gap between germline ends came to 11 bases. Germline V gives CDR1 SGHAT, CDR2 FQNNGV. CDR3 amino acids: CASSLGSSRSTDTQYF. For the CDR3, the DNA is TGTGCCAGCAGCTTAGGCTCGTCCAGAAGCACAGATACGCAGTATTTT.

This clonotype was seen many times. This chain joins TRBV13 and TRBJ2-7; tentatively, D is TRBD1 (6 bases). Germline values: CDR1 PRHDT, CDR2 FYEKMQ (reference sequence). The CDR3 spans 14 residues. The V end lost 0 bases, the J end lost 6 bases, and 12 bases lay between the germline ends. CDR3 in DNA: TGTGCCAGCAGCTTAGGCCTATTAGGGGGCGAGCAGTACTTC. It codes for CASSLGLLGGEQYF.

The J gene is TRBJ1-5, the V gene TRBV4-1; no clear D. CDR3 size: 15 residues. In germline, CDR1 is MGHRA, CDR2 YSYEKL. V lost 1 base and J lost 4, with 11 bases in between. The CDR3 here is CASSQGADHNQPQHF. The CDR3 nucleotides are TGCGCCAGCAGCCAAGGGGCGGATCATAATCAGCCCCAGCATTTT.

This clonotype was found a few times. V is TRBV29-1 and J is TRBJ2-1, with TRBD2 matching 13 bases. J lost 7 bases, V lost 6 bases, and 6 bases had no gene match. CDR3 length equals 14 residues. Germline V lookup: CDR1 SQVTM, CDR2 ANQGSEA. This CDR3 reads CSVPLAGGLNEQFF. CDR3 nucleotides: TGCAGCGTGCCACTAGCGGGAGGGCTAAATGAGCAGTTCTTC.